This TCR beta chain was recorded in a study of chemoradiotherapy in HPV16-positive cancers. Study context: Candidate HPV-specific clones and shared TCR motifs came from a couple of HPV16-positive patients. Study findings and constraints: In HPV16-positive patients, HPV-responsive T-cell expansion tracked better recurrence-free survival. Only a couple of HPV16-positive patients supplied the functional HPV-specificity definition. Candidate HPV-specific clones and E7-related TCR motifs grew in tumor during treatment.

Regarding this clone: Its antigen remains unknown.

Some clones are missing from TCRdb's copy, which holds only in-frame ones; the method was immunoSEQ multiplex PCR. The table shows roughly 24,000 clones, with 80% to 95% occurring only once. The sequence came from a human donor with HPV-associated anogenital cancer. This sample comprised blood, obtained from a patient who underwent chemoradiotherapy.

The DNA for the CDR3 is TGCGCCAGCAGCGCCGACAGGGGATCCGGATCACCCCTCCACTTT. Amino acid sequence: CASSADRGSGSPLHF. The chain has TRBV5-1 and TRBJ1-6, with 8 nucleotides matching TRBD1. Per germline, CDR1 SGHRS and CDR2 YFSETQ. CDR3 length equals 15 residues. The junction had 10 bases not matched to a gene; V was cut back by 4 bases and J by 10 bases.